The present T cell receptor (beta chain) was sequenced within a study of blood T cell repertoires in COVID-19. Study summary: Some COVID-19 samples were acute and others convalescent; all came from the United States, Italy and Spain.

Clones were read by immunoSEQ multiplex PCR, and TCRdb kept only the in-frame ones, dropping some. This repertoire shows 150,000 to 200,000 clones, around 82% found once; its top ten account for about 1.2%. J was trimmed by 1 base and V by 5 bases; bases with no gene match: 5. Looked up from germline, CDR1 is SGHRS and CDR2 is YFSETQ. This CDR3 spans 14 amino acids. What was sequenced was peripheral blood. The TCR comes from a man aged 55-75 years who had recovered from COVID-19. V is TRBV5-1 and J is TRBJ1-1; TRBD1 agrees at 7 bases. CDR3 DNA: TGCGCCAGCAGACTGGGACAGCAGAACACTGAAGCTTTCTTT. Its protein is CASRLGQQNTEAFF.